Listed below are T cell receptor beta chains from one sample, sequenced in a study of blood T cell repertoires in COVID-19. Method: immunoSEQ multiplex PCR; TCRdb's copy keeps in-frame clones and lacks some. The profile shows some 80,000 clones, over 60% of them singletons. The sample was peripheral blood. These receptors all stem from a woman older than 75 with active or convalescent COVID-19. The CDR3 runs from the conserved cysteine through the conserved F or W. Each record gives: clone size, D gene, J gene, V gene, CDR3 protein, CDR3 DNA. A D gene is named only where the DNA matches it firmly. Clone size is not always given. Where it is, it says once, few, many or a class for expanded clones.

abundance: .; d_gene: TRBD2; j_gene: TRBJ2-3; v_gene: TRBV15; CDR3aa: CATSRDLGLVADTQYF; CDR3nt: TGTGCCACCAGCAGAGATTTAGGACTAGTTGCAGATACGCAGTATTTT
abundance: .; d_gene: TRBD2; j_gene: TRBJ2-1; v_gene: TRBV27; CDR3aa: CASSFLAGVNEQFF; CDR3nt: TGTGCCAGCAGTTTTTTGGCGGGGGTTAATGAGCAGTTCTTC
abundance: .; d_gene: TRBD2; j_gene: TRBJ2-1; v_gene: TRBV5-1; CDR3aa: CASSRRGDSYNEQFF; CDR3nt: TGCGCCAGCAGCCGACGGGGGGACTCCTACAATGAGCAGTTCTTC
abundance: .; d_gene: .; j_gene: TRBJ2-1; v_gene: TRBV30; CDR3aa: CAWTGLHEQFF; CDR3nt: TGTGCCTGGACCGGACTCCACGAGCAGTTCTTC
abundance: .; d_gene: TRBD2; j_gene: TRBJ2-5; v_gene: TRBV2; CDR3aa: CASRLAGLSRETQYF; CDR3nt: TGTGCCAGCAGACTAGCGGGGCTCTCTCGGGAGACCCAGTACTTC
abundance: .; d_gene: TRBD1; j_gene: TRBJ1-2; v_gene: TRBV7-8; CDR3aa: CASSFQPGQGVYGYTF; CDR3nt: TGTGCCAGCAGCTTCCAGCCCGGACAGGGCGTCTATGGCTACACCTTC
abundance: .; d_gene: TRBD1; j_gene: TRBJ2-7; v_gene: TRBV7-9; CDR3aa: CASSFLRQGGWNEQYF; CDR3nt: TGTGCCAGCAGCTTCCTTCGACAGGGCGGATGGAACGAGCAGTACTTC
abundance: .; d_gene: TRBD1; j_gene: TRBJ1-5; v_gene: TRBV15; CDR3aa: CATSRGDSESNQPQHF; CDR3nt: TGTGCCACCAGCAGGGGGGACAGCGAGTCCAATCAGCCCCAGCATTTT
abundance: .; d_gene: TRBD1; j_gene: TRBJ1-2; v_gene: TRBV5-4; CDR3aa: CASSFYRGYGYGYTF; CDR3nt: TGTGCCAGCAGCTTCTACAGGGGGTATGGGTATGGCTACACCTTC
abundance: .; d_gene: TRBD1; j_gene: TRBJ1-6; v_gene: TRBV28; CDR3aa: CASSSGQSDSPLHF; CDR3nt: TGTGCCAGCAGTTCGGGACAGTCCGATTCACCCCTCCACTTT
abundance: .; d_gene: .; j_gene: TRBJ2-7; v_gene: TRBV7-6; CDR3aa: CASSLGQLMGYEQYF; CDR3nt: TGTGCCAGCAGCTTAGGACAGCTCATGGGCTACGAGCAGTACTTC
abundance: many; d_gene: .; j_gene: TRBJ1-1; v_gene: TRBV19; CDR3aa: CASSSRGTGGRDTEAFF; CDR3nt: TGTGCCAGTAGTAGCAGGGGTACCGGTGGTAGGGACACTGAAGCTTTCTTT
abundance: once; d_gene: .; j_gene: TRBJ2-7; v_gene: TRBV11-2; CDR3aa: CASSLGLDSASYEQYF; CDR3nt: TGTGCCAGCAGCTTAGGCCTCGACAGCGCATCCTACGAGCAGTACTTC
abundance: once; d_gene: .; j_gene: TRBJ2-3; v_gene: TRBV2; CDR3aa: CASTLGGGATDTQYF; CDR3nt: TGTGCCAGCACCCTGGGTGGCGGGGCTACAGATACGCAGTATTTT
abundance: .; d_gene: .; j_gene: TRBJ2-5; v_gene: TRBV4-1; CDR3aa: CASSQWFTVQETQYF; CDR3nt: TGCGCCAGCAGCCAATGGTTTACGGTCCAAGAGACCCAGTACTTC
abundance: .; d_gene: .; j_gene: TRBJ2-7; v_gene: TRBV6-6; CDR3aa: CASSPPPGAYEQYF; CDR3nt: TGTGCCAGCAGTCCCCCGCCAGGGGCCTACGAGCAGTACTTC
abundance: .; d_gene: TRBD1; j_gene: TRBJ1-5; v_gene: TRBV30; CDR3aa: CAWSPPPARGLQPQHF; CDR3nt: TGTGCCTGGAGTCCCCCGCCTGCTAGGGGGCTTCAGCCCCAGCATTTT
abundance: .; d_gene: .; j_gene: TRBJ1-5; v_gene: TRBV28; CDR3aa: CASSLLQADQPQHF; CDR3nt: TGTGCCAGCAGCTTACTACAGGCGGATCAGCCCCAGCATTTT
abundance: few; d_gene: .; j_gene: TRBJ1-6; v_gene: TRBV7-9; CDR3aa: CASSPGDGDSPLHF; CDR3nt: TGTGCCAGCAGCCCAGGGGACGGGGATTCACCCCTCCACTTT
abundance: .; d_gene: TRBD1; j_gene: TRBJ1-5; v_gene: TRBV6-5; CDR3aa: CASRVGQANQPQHF; CDR3nt: TGTGCCAGCAGGGTGGGACAGGCAAATCAGCCCCAGCATTTT
abundance: .; d_gene: TRBD2; j_gene: TRBJ2-5; v_gene: TRBV2; CDR3aa: CASTLLTSGGAGSETQYF; CDR3nt: TGTGCCAGCACCCTACTGACTAGCGGGGGGGCCGGGTCCGAGACCCAGTACTTC
abundance: few; d_gene: TRBD2; j_gene: TRBJ2-7; v_gene: TRBV6-2/TRBV6-3; CDR3aa: CASSYSGGDYEQYF; CDR3nt: TGTGCCAGCAGCTATAGCGGGGGGGATTACGAGCAGTACTTC
abundance: .; d_gene: TRBD1; j_gene: TRBJ1-3; v_gene: TRBV5-1; CDR3aa: CASSSGGGSDTIYF; CDR3nt: TGCGCCAGCAGCTCGGGAGGGGGCTCGGACACCATATATTTT
abundance: .; d_gene: TRBD2; j_gene: TRBJ2-1; v_gene: TRBV5-4; CDR3aa: CASSLGGAGGEQFF; CDR3nt: TGTGCCAGCAGCTTGGGCGGCGCGGGGGGAGAGCAGTTCTTC
abundance: .; d_gene: .; j_gene: TRBJ2-5; v_gene: TRBV19; CDR3aa: CASSISWNSQETQYF; CDR3nt: TGTGCCAGTAGTATAAGTTGGAACAGCCAAGAGACCCAGTACTTC
abundance: few; d_gene: .; j_gene: TRBJ2-7; v_gene: TRBV7-6; CDR3aa: CASGPGSRTSYEQYF; CDR3nt: TGTGCCAGCGGTCCAGGGTCCCGTACCTCCTACGAGCAGTACTTC
abundance: .; d_gene: TRBD1; j_gene: TRBJ1-5; v_gene: TRBV7-2; CDR3aa: CASSLTGGFYQPQHF; CDR3nt: TGTGCCAGCAGCTTGACAGGGGGCTTCTATCAGCCCCAGCATTTT
abundance: many; d_gene: TRBD2; j_gene: TRBJ2-2; v_gene: TRBV6-4; CDR3aa: CASRTSDDTGELFF; CDR3nt: TGTGCCAGTAGGACTAGCGACGACACCGGGGAGCTGTTTTTT
abundance: .; d_gene: TRBD2; j_gene: TRBJ2-1; v_gene: TRBV6-5; CDR3aa: CASRAPSGLLYEQFF; CDR3nt: TGTGCCAGCAGAGCCCCCTCGGGACTACTCTATGAGCAGTTCTTC
abundance: .; d_gene: TRBD1; j_gene: TRBJ2-3; v_gene: TRBV7-2; CDR3aa: CASSSTLDRASPDTQYF; CDR3nt: TGTGCCAGCAGCTCCACCCTCGACAGGGCAAGCCCAGATACGCAGTATTTT
abundance: .; d_gene: .; j_gene: TRBJ1-5; v_gene: TRBV30; CDR3aa: CAWSAGGDQPQHF; CDR3nt: TGTGCCTGGAGTGCGGGGGGGGATCAGCCCCAGCATTTT
abundance: few; d_gene: .; j_gene: TRBJ2-2; v_gene: TRBV6-5; CDR3aa: CASRSPLGGTGELFF; CDR3nt: TGTGCCAGCAGGTCTCCCTTGGGCGGGACCGGGGAGCTGTTTTTT
abundance: .; d_gene: TRBD2; j_gene: TRBJ2-3; v_gene: TRBV7-9; CDR3aa: CASSLGLAGGDTQYF; CDR3nt: TGTGCCAGCAGCCTGGGACTAGCGGGGGGAGATACGCAGTATTTT
abundance: .; d_gene: .; j_gene: TRBJ2-7; v_gene: TRBV21-1; CDR3aa: CASSKKDRGQEQYF; CDR3nt: TGTGCCAGCAGCAAAAAGGACAGGGGGCAGGAGCAGTACTTC
abundance: .; d_gene: .; j_gene: TRBJ1-5; v_gene: TRBV6-5; CDR3aa: CASSQNQPQHF; CDR3nt: TGTGCCAGCAGTCAGAATCAGCCCCAGCATTTT
abundance: .; d_gene: .; j_gene: TRBJ2-7; v_gene: TRBV7-2; CDR3aa: CASSDGVTYEQYF; CDR3nt: TGTGCCAGCAGCGACGGGGTAACCTACGAGCAGTACTTC
abundance: .; d_gene: TRBD1; j_gene: TRBJ2-5; v_gene: TRBV5-1; CDR3aa: CASSLEGAGETQYF; CDR3nt: TGCGCCAGCAGCTTGGAGGGGGCCGGAGAGACCCAGTACTTC
abundance: .; d_gene: .; j_gene: TRBJ1-1; v_gene: TRBV12-3/TRBV12-4; CDR3aa: CASSLFGQVAFF; CDR3nt: TGTGCCAGCAGTTTGTTCGGTCAGGTAGCTTTCTTT
abundance: .; d_gene: .; j_gene: TRBJ2-5; v_gene: TRBV4-3; CDR3aa: CASSRVLAGYQETQYF; CDR3nt: TGCGCCAGCAGCCGAGTGCTTGCGGGGTACCAAGAGACCCAGTACTTC
abundance: .; d_gene: .; j_gene: TRBJ1-3; v_gene: TRBV7-2; CDR3aa: CASSFPGYSGNTIYF; CDR3nt: TGTGCCAGCAGCTTTCCCGGGTACTCTGGAAACACCATATATTTT
abundance: .; d_gene: TRBD2; j_gene: TRBJ2-3; v_gene: TRBV3-1/TRBV3-2; CDR3aa: CASSPGTSGDHTDTQYF; CDR3nt: TGTGCCAGCAGCCCTGGGACTAGCGGGGATCACACAGATACGCAGTATTTT
abundance: .; d_gene: .; j_gene: TRBJ2-4; v_gene: TRBV19; CDR3aa: CASSRVGEVMAKNIQYF; CDR3nt: TGTGCCAGTAGTAGGGTGGGGGAGGTGATGGCCAAAAACATTCAGTACTTC
abundance: .; d_gene: .; j_gene: TRBJ1-1; v_gene: TRBV11-3; CDR3aa: CASSFSAGRRAFF; CDR3nt: TGTGCCAGCAGCTTCTCCGCGGGAAGACGGGCTTTCTTT
abundance: .; d_gene: TRBD1; j_gene: TRBJ1-3; v_gene: TRBV7-8; CDR3aa: CASSLEPGGTGNTIYF; CDR3nt: TGTGCCAGCAGCTTAGAGCCAGGGGGAACGGGAAACACCATATATTTT
abundance: .; d_gene: .; j_gene: TRBJ1-3; v_gene: TRBV30; CDR3aa: CAWSASQGSGNTIYF; CDR3nt: TGTGCCTGGAGCGCCAGCCAGGGATCTGGAAACACCATATATTTT
abundance: .; d_gene: .; j_gene: TRBJ1-2; v_gene: TRBV24-1; CDR3aa: CATSDSVYGYTF; CDR3nt: TGTGCCACCAGTGATTCGGTGTATGGCTACACCTTC
abundance: .; d_gene: .; j_gene: TRBJ2-2; v_gene: TRBV19; CDR3aa: CASTLNRDITGELFF; CDR3nt: TGTGCCAGTACCTTGAACCGGGACATTACCGGGGAGCTGTTTTTT
abundance: once; d_gene: TRBD1; j_gene: TRBJ1-6; v_gene: TRBV7-9; CDR3aa: CASSAGTGASPLHF; CDR3nt: TGTGCCAGCAGCGCCGGGACAGGGGCTTCACCCCTCCACTTT